These T cell receptor beta chains were read from a single sample in a study of beta chain features in type 1 diabetes. Assay: immunoSEQ multiplex PCR; the TCRdb copy retains only in-frame clones and omits some. This sample yields 250,000 to 350,000 clones, of which 13% to 15% are seen a single time; 0.015% to 0.02% belongs to the top ten. The material sequenced was naive CD4+ T cells from blood. These receptors all come from a man aged 25 to 40 with type 1 diabetes. The CDR3 runs from the conserved cysteine through the conserved F or W. D genes are given only for firm matches. Only some rows state a clone size, as once, few, many or a class for expanded clones.

d_call	v_call	j_call	clone_size	cdr3_aa	cdr3_nt
TRBD2	TRBV7-2	TRBJ2-3	few	CASSFSGSPGDTQYF	TGTGCCAGCAGCTTTAGCGGGAGCCCAGGAGATACGCAGTATTTT
-	TRBV5-4	TRBJ2-1	-	CASSPTSLTPGHEQFF	TGTGCCAGCAGCCCCACTAGTTTGACCCCGGGTCATGAGCAGTTCTTC
-	TRBV10-3	TRBJ2-3	-	CAISYTDTQYF	TGTGCCATCAGTTACACAGATACGCAGTATTTT
-	TRBV6-1	TRBJ1-2	-	CASREAGDYGYTF	TGTGCCAGCAGGGAGGCCGGGGACTATGGCTACACCTTC
TRBD1	TRBV19	TRBJ2-7	-	CASRPRGSASYEQYF	TGTGCCAGTAGGCCCAGGGGGTCGGCCTCCTACGAGCAGTACTTC
TRBD2	TRBV30	TRBJ2-7	-	CACGLAGSYEQYF	TGTGCCTGCGGACTAGCGGGCTCCTACGAGCAGTACTTC
-	TRBV15	TRBJ1-4	-	CATSSWRTGTEKLFF	TGTGCCACCAGTTCTTGGAGAACGGGTACTGAAAAACTGTTTTTT
TRBD2	TRBV5-4	TRBJ2-1	-	CASSPPGLAVYNEQFF	TGTGCCAGCAGCCCACCGGGACTAGCGGTATACAATGAGCAGTTCTTC
TRBD2	TRBV19	TRBJ2-3	-	CASSSGVVTDTQYF	TGTGCCAGTAGCAGCGGGGTTGTCACAGATACGCAGTATTTT
TRBD2	TRBV18	TRBJ2-7	once	CASSQGTSGLPYEQYF	TGTGCCAGCTCCCAAGGGACTAGCGGACTTCCCTACGAGCAGTACTTC
TRBD2	TRBV11-2	TRBJ2-5	-	CASFRLAGSGETQYF	TGTGCCAGCTTTAGACTAGCGGGATCGGGAGAGACCCAGTACTTC
-	TRBV7-2	TRBJ2-7	-	CASSLARGPFYEQYF	TGTGCCAGCAGCTTAGCGCGCGGCCCCTTCTACGAGCAGTACTTC
-	TRBV30	TRBJ2-1	-	CAWHNTGRTNEQFF	TGTGCCTGGCATAATACAGGGCGGACAAATGAGCAGTTCTTC
-	TRBV9	TRBJ2-7	-	CASSVQLAGEQYF	TGTGCCAGCAGCGTCCAACTAGCCGGCGAGCAGTACTTC
-	TRBV5-1	TRBJ1-4	-	CASSLRSTNEKLFF	TGCGCCAGCAGCTTGCGGTCAACTAATGAAAAACTGTTTTTT
-	TRBV14	TRBJ2-4	-	CASSQATRTAKNIQYF	TGTGCCAGCAGCCAAGCGACTAGAACAGCAAAAAACATTCAGTACTTC
TRBD2	TRBV10-3	TRBJ2-1	few	CASRTSGSSYNEQFF	TGTGCCTCGAGGACTAGCGGGAGCTCCTACAATGAGCAGTTCTTC